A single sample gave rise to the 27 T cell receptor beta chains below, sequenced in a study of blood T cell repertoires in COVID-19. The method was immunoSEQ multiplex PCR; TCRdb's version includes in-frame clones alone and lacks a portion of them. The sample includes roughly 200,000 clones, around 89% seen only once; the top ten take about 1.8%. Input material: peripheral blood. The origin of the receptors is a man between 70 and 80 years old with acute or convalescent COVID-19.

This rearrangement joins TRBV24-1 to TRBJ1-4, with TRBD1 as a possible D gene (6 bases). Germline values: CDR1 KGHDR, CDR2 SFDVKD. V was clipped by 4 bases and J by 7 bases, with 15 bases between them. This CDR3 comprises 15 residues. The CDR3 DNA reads TGTGCCACCAGTGACCCCGGGGGGGCAGGTGAAAAACTGTTTTTT. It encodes CATSDPGGAGEKLFF.

The DNA for the CDR3 is TGTGCCAGCTCACCATTCCCTTTGACTAGCGGAAACAATGAGCAGTTCTTC. This codes for CASSPFPLTSGNNEQFF. The chain employs TRBV18 and TRBJ2-1; TRBD2 aligns across 9 bases. Trimming took 2 bases from V and 5 from J; bases not matched to a gene: 10. Germline V gene lookup returns CDR1 KGHSH and CDR2 LQKENI. The CDR3 consists of 17 residues. The full variable domain, completed using reference TRBV18 and TRBJ2-1, is NAGVMQNPRHLVRRRGQEARLRCSPMKGHSHVYWYRQLPEEGLKFMVYLQKENIIDESGMPKERFSAEFPKEGPSILRIQQVVRGDSAAYFCASSPFPLTSGNNEQFFGPGTRLTVL.

CDR3 DNA sequence: TGTGCCAGCACAAGATCCGGGGGCTCCTACAATGAGCAGTTCTTC. It yields the protein CASTRSGGSYNEQFF. This chain connects TRBV2 to TRBJ2-1; TRBD2 might be the D (6 bases). Germline loops: CDR1 SNHLY, CDR2 FYNNEI. V gave up 7 bases and J gave up 0 bases, with 13 bases separating them. CDR3 length: 15 residues. Supplemented by reference TRBV2 and TRBJ2-1, the full variable domain reads EPEVTQTPSHQVTQMGQEVILRCVPISNHLYFYWYRQILGQKVEFLVSFYNNEISEKSEIFDDQFSVERPDGSNFTLKIRSTKLEDSAMYFCASTRSGGSYNEQFFGPGTRLTVL.

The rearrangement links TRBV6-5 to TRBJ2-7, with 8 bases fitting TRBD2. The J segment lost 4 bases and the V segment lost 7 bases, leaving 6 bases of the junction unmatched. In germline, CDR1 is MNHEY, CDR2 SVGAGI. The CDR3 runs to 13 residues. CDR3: CASTVSGGYEQYF. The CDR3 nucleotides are TGTGCCAGCACGGTTTCGGGAGGGTACGAGCAGTACTTC.

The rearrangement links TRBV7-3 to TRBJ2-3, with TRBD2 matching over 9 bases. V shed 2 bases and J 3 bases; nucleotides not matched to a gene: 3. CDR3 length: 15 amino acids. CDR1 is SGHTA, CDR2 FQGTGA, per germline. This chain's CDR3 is CASSLAGGQTDTQYF. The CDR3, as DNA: TGTGCCAGCAGCTTAGCGGGAGGGCAGACAGATACGCAGTATTTT. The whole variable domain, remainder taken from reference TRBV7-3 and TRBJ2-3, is GAGVSQTPSNKVTEKGKYVELRCDPISGHTALYWYRQSLGQGPEFLIYFQGTGAADDSGLPNDRFFAVRPEGSVSTLKIQRTERGDSAVYLCASSLAGGQTDTQYFGPGTRLTVL.

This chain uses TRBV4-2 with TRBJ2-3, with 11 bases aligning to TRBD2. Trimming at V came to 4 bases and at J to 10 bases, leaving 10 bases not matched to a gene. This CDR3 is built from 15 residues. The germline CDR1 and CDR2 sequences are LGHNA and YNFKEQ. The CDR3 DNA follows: TGTGCCAGCAGCCCCGGGACTAGCGGAGCCCCGTCGCAGTATTTT. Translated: CASSPGTSGAPSQYF.

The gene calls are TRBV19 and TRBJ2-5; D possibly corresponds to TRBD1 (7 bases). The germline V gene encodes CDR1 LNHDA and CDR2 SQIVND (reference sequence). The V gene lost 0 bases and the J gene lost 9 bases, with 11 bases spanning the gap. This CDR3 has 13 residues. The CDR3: CASSIEARGAQYF. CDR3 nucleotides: TGTGCCAGTAGTATAGAAGCCAGGGGGGCCCAGTACTTC.

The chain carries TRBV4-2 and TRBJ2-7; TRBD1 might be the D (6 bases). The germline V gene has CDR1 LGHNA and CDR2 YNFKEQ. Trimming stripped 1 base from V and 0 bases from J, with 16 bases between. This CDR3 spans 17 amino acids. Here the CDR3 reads CASSQVWGQPTSYEQYF. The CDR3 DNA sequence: TGTGCCAGCAGCCAAGTCTGGGGGCAGCCCACCTCCTACGAGCAGTACTTC.

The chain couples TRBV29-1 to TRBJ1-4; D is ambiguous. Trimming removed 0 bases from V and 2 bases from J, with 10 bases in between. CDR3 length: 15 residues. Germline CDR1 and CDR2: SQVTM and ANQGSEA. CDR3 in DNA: TGCAGCGTTGAAGATGGTAGTCGTACTAATGAAAAACTGTTTTTT. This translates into CSVEDGSRTNEKLFF.

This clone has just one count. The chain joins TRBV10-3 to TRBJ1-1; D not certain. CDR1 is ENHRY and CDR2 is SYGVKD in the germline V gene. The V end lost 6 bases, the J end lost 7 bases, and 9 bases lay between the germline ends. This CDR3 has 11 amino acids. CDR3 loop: CAIRGRGEAFF. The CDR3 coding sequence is TGTGCCATCAGGGGTCGGGGTGAAGCTTTCTTT.

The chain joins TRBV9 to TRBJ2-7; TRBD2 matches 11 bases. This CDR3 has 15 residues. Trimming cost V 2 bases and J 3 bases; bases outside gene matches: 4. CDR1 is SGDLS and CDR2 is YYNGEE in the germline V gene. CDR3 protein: CASSVSGTSGYEQYF. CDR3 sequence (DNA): TGTGCCAGCAGCGTTTCCGGGACTAGCGGCTACGAGCAGTACTTC.

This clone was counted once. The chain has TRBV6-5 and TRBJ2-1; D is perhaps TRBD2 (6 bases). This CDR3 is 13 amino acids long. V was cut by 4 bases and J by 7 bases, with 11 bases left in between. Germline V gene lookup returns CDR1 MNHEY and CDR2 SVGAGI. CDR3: CASSLTSRNEQFF. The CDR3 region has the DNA TGTGCCAGCAGTTTAACTAGCCGTAATGAGCAGTTCTTC.

DNA of the CDR3: TGTGCCAGCAAGTACTACCTGAACACTGAAGCTTTCTTT. As protein: CASKYYLNTEAFF. The rearrangement joins TRBV2 to TRBJ1-1; D gene unclear. The CDR3 runs to 13 residues. V was shortened by 7 bases and J by 0 bases, with 9 bases between the two germline ends. In germline, CDR1 is SNHLY, CDR2 FYNNEI.

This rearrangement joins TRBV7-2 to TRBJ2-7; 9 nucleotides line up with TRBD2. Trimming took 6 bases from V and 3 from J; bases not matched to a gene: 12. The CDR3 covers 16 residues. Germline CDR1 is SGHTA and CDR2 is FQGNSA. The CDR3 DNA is TGTGCCAGCAGGAAGTCTAGCGGGGATGCGGTCTACGAGCAGTACTTC. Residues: CASRKSSGDAVYEQYF.

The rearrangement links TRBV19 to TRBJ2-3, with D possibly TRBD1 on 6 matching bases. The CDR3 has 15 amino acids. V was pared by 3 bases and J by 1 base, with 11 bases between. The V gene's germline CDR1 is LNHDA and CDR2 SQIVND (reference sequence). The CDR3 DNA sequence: TGTGCCAGTAGTATTAGGGGGAGAGGCACAGATACGCAGTATTTT. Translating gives CASSIRGRGTDTQYF.

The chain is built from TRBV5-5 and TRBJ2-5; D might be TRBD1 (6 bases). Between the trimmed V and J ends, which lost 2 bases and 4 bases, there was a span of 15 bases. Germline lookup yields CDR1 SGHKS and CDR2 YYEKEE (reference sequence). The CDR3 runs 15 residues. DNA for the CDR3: TGTGCCAGCAGCTTCCTATCAGGGGTTCGAGAGACCCAGTACTTC. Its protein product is CASSFLSGVRETQYF.

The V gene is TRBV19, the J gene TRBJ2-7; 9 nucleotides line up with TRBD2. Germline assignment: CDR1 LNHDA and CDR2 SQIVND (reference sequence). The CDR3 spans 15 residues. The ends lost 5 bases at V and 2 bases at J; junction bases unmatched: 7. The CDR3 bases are TGTGCCAGTAGTGCCCAGACTAGCGGAACCTACGAGCAGTACTTC. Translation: CASSAQTSGTYEQYF.

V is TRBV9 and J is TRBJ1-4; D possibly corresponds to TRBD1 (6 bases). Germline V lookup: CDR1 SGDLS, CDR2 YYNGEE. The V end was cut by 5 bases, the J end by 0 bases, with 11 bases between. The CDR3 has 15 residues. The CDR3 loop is CASSSDRTTNEKLFF. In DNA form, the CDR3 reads TGTGCCAGCAGTTCTGACAGGACAACTAATGAAAAACTGTTTTTT. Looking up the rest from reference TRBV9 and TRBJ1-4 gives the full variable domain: DSGVTQTPKHLITATGQRVTLRCSPRSGDLSVYWYQQSLDQGLQFLIQYYNGEERAKGNILERFSAQQFPDLHSELNLSSLELGDSALYFCASSSDRTTNEKLFFGSGTQLSVL.

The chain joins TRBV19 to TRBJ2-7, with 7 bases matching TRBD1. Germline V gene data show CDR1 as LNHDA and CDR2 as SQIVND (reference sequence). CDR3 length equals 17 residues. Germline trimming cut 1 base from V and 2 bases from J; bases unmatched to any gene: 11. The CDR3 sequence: CASSIAPGQDLTYEQYF. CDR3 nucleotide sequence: TGTGCCAGTAGTATAGCCCCCGGACAGGACCTAACCTACGAGCAGTACTTC. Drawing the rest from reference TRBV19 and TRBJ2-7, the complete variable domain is DGGITQSPKYLFRKEGQNVTLSCEQNLNHDAMYWYRQDPGQGLRLIYYSQIVNDFQKGDIAEGYSVSREKKESFPLTVTSAQKNPTAFYLCASSIAPGQDLTYEQYFGPGTRLTVT.

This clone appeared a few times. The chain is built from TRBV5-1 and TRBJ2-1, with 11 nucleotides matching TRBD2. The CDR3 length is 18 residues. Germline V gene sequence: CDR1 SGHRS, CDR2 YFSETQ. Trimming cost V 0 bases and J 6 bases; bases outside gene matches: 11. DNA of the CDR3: TGCGCCAGCAGCTTGGGGTCGGGGGCTAGCGGGAGGACCAATGAGCAGTTCTTC. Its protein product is CASSLGSGASGRTNEQFF.

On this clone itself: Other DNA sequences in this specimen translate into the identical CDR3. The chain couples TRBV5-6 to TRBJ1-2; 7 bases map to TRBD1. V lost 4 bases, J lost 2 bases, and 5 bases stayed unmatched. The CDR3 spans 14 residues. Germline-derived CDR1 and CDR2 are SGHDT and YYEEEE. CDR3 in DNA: TGTGCCAGCAGCCCCGGGACAGCAAACTATGGCTACACCTTC. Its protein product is CASSPGTANYGYTF.

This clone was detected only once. The CDR3 sequence: CASSVGGRASNEQFF. CDR3 sequence (DNA): TGTGCCAGCAGCGTAGGCGGGAGGGCCAGCAATGAGCAGTTCTTC. This chain uses TRBV9 with TRBJ2-1, with 9 bases that match TRBD2. Trimming at V came to 0 bases and at J to 6 bases, leaving 4 bases not matched to a gene. The germline gives CDR1 SGDLS, CDR2 YYNGEE. The length of the CDR3 is 15 residues.

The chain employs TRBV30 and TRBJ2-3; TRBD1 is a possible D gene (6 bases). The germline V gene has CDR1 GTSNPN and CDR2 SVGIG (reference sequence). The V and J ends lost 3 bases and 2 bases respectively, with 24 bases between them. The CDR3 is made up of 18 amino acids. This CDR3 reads CAWRGKDPGQSFTDTQYF. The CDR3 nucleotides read TGTGCCTGGAGGGGAAAGGACCCAGGACAGTCCTTCACAGATACGCAGTATTTT.

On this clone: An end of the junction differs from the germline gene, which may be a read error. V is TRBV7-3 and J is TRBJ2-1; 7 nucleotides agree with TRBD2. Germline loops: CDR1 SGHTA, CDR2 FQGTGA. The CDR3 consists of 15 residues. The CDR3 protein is CASSITGTTYNEQFF. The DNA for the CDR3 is TGTGCCAGCAGCATAACCGGGACTACCTACAATGAGCAGTTCTTC.

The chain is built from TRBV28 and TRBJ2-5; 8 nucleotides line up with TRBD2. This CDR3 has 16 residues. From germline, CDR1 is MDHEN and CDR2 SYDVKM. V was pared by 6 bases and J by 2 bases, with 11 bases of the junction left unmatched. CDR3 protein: CASSPPGLVKQETQYF. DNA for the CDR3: TGTGCCAGCAGCCCTCCGGGACTAGTGAAACAAGAGACCCAGTACTTC.

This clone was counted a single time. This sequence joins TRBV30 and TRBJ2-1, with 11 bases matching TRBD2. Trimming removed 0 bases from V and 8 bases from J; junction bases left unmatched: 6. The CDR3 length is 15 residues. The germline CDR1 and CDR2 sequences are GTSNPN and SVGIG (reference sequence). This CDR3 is CAWSVFSGRADEQFF. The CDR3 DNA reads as TGTGCCTGGAGTGTCTTTAGCGGGAGGGCCGATGAGCAGTTCTTC. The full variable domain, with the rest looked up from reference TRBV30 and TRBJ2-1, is SQTIHQWPATLVQPVGSPLSLECTVEGTSNPNLYWYRQAAGRGLQLLFYSVGIGQISSEVPQNLSASRPQDRQFILSSKKLLLSDSGFYLCAWSVFSGRADEQFFGPGTRLTVL.

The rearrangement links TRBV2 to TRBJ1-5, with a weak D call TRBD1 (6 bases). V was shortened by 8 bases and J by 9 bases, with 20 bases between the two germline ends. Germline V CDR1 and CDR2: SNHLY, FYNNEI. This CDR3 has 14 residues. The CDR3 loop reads CASARTDSQRPQHF. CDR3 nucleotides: TGTGCCAGCGCGAGGACAGACAGCCAGAGGCCCCAGCATTTT.